This paragraph covers one T cell receptor (beta chain) sequence. Its antigen is currently unknown. The sample belongs to a study of T cell responses to AZD1222 COVID-19 vaccine. Study-wide results and limits: Researchers report vaccine-associated CD4 TCRs spanning spike, with dominance at 160-218 and 743-854.

The assay was immunoSEQ multiplex PCR, and TCRdb's table has in-frame clones only and misses some. Here the sample spans roughly 150,000 clones, 90% being singletons. The CDR3 consists of 11 residues. V shed 7 bases and J shed 12 bases, with 15 bases lying between them. Germline lookup yields CDR1 LNHDA and CDR2 SQIVND (reference sequence). The TCR was taken from an adult in good health. The rearrangement links TRBV19 to TRBJ1-1, with D possibly TRBD1 on 5 matching bases. The sequencing here drew on peripheral blood, taken on day 0 of AZD1222 vaccination. The CDR3 sequence is CASTTTRGTFF. In DNA form, the CDR3 reads TGTGCCAGTACCACCACGCGGGGGACTTTCTTT.